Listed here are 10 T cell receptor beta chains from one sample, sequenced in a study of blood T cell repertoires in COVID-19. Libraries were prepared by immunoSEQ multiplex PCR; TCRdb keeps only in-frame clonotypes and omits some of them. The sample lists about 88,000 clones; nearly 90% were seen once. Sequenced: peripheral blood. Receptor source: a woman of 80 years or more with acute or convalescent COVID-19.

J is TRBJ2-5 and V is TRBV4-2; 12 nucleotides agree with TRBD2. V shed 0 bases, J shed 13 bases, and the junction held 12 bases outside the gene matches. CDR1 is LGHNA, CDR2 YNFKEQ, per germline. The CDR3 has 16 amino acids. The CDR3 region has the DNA TGTGCCAGCAGCCAAGATCGACTAGCGGGAGTTCCTCCCTTGTACTTC. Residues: CASSQDRLAGVPPLYF.

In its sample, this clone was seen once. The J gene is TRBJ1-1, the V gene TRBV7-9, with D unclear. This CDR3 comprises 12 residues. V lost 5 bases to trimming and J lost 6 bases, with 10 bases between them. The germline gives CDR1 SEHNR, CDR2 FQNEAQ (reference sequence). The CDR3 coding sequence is TGTGCCAGCAGCCGGGGAGTGGCTGAAGCTTTCTTT. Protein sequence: CASSRGVAEAFF.

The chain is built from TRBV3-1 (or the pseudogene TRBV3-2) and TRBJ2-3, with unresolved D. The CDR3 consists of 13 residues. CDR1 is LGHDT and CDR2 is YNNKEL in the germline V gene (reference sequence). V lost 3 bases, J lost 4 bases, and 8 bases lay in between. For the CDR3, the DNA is TGTGCCAGCAGCCATCCTCCCCCAGATACGCAGTATTTT. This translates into CASSHPPPDTQYF.

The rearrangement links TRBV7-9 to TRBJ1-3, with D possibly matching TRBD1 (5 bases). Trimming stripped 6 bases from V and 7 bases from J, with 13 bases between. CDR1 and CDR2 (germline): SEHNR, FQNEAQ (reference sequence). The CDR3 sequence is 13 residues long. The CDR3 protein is CASRWGSLNTIYF. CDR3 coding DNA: TGTGCCAGCAGATGGGGCTCCCTGAACACCATATATTTT.

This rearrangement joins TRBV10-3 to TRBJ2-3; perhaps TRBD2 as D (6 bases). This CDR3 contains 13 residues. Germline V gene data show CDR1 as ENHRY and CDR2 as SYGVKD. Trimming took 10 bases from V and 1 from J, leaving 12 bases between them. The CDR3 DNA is TGTGCCACCCTGAGGGAGGGCACAGATACGCAGTATTTT. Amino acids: CATLREGTDTQYF.

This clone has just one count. The CDR3 region is CASRSTGAGNTIYF. The CDR3 nucleotides are TGTGCCAGCAGGTCGACAGGGGCTGGAAACACCATATATTTT. This chain joins TRBV6-5 and TRBJ1-3; 8 positions agree with TRBD1. Germline-derived CDR1 and CDR2 are MNHEY and SVGAGI. The CDR3 is 14 amino acids. The junction had 3 bases not matched to a gene; V was cut back by 6 bases and J by 2 bases.

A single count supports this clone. The CDR3: CASSPRTGRYSGNTIYF. CDR3 nucleotide sequence: TGTGCCAGCAGCCCCAGGACAGGGAGATACTCTGGAAACACCATATATTTT. The chain recombines TRBV7-2 with TRBJ1-3, with 8 positions matching TRBD1. V gave up 5 bases and J gave up 0 bases; unmatched junction bases: 9. CDR1 and CDR2 from the germline V gene are SGHTA and FQGNSA. The CDR3 consists of 17 residues.

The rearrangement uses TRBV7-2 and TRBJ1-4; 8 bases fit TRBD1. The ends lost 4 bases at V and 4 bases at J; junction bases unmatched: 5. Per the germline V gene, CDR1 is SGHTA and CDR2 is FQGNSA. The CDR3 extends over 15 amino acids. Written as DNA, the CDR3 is TGTGCCAGCAGCTGGGGGGGACAGGTTAATGAAAAACTGTTTTTT. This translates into CASSWGGQVNEKLFF.

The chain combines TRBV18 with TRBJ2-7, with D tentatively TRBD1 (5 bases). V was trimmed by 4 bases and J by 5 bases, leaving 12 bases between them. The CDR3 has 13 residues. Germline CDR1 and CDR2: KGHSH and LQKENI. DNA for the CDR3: TGTGCCAGCTCACGTACAGGTTACAACGAGCAGTACTTC. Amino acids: CASSRTGYNEQYF.

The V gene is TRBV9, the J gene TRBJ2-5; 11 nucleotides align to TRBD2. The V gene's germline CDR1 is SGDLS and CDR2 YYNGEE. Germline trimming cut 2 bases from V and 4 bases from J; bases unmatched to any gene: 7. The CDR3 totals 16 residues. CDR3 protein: CASSVSGGAVGETQYF. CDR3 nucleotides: TGTGCCAGCAGCGTTAGCGGGGGGGCGGTTGGAGAGACCCAGTACTTC.